The rows below give T cell receptor beta chains drawn from one sample of a study of read filtering for tumor transcriptome and immune sequencing. In TCRdb, the reads were re-called with MiXCR into one record per CDR3 protein. Of about 62,000 distinct CDR3 sequences detected, around 20% appear once; the ten largest clones hold 9.5% to 13%. Sequenced material: a population of CD138-negative cells sorted from bone marrow. The receptor set was obtained from a donor at least 40 years old with multiple myeloma. The CDR3 runs from the conserved cysteine through the conserved F or W. A D gene is named only where the DNA matches it firmly. Size is stated for part of the rows, as once, few or many counts, or as a class when the clone is expanded.

d_call	v_call	j_call	clone_size	cdr3_nt	cdr3_aa
.	TRBV7-3	TRBJ2-2	.	TGTGCCACCAGCTTAAGTACCGGGTTTCACACCGGGGAGCTGCTTTTT	CATSLSTGFHTGELLF
.	TRBV6-5	TRBJ2-7	many	TGTGCCAGCAGTGTGACTGACCACTCCTACGAGCAGTACTTC	CASSVTDHSYEQYF
TRBD2	TRBV30	TRBJ2-5	few	TGTGCCTGGAGTGTAATTCGGCAGACTAGCGGGAGGTATCCAGAGACCCAGTACTTC	CAWSVIRQTSGRYPETQYF
.	TRBV3-1	TRBJ2-7	many	TGTGCCAGCAGCCCCATGGTGACGGTCTCCTACGAGCAGTACTTC	CASSPMVTVSYEQYF
.	TRBV18	TRBJ2-1	many	TGTGCCAGCTCACTTTTGGACGGGAACAATGAGCAGTTCTTC	CASSLLDGNNEQFF
.	TRBV11-2	TRBJ2-1	many	TGTGCCAGCAGCAATCCGGGATCCTCCTACAATGAGCAGTTCTTC	CASSNPGSSYNEQFF
.	TRBV29-1	TRBJ2-5	many	TGCAGCGTTGAGTGGGGAATGGAGACCCAGTACTTC	CSVEWGMETQYF
.	TRBV7-9	TRBJ2-1	.	TGTGCCAGCAGCCAAGACAAGAGACTAGTGGGAGGCCAATCCTACAATGAGCAGTTCTTC	CASSQDKRLVGGQSYNEQFF
.	TRBV6-5	TRBJ2-1	.	TGTGCCAGCAGTTGGGCGGGCAACCCCAATGAGCAGTTCTTC	CASSWAGNPNEQFF
TRBD2	TRBV19	TRBJ2-2	.	TGTGCCAGTAGTACCCAGACTAGCTCCAGGGAGCTGTTTTTT	CASSTQTSSRELFF
.	TRBV28	TRBJ1-5	.	TGTGCCAGCAGTCACACAGGAGGTCCCAATCAGCCCCAGCATTTT	CASSHTGGPNQPQHF
TRBD1	TRBV19	TRBJ1-5	.	TGTGCCAGTAGTAGGGGGACAGCTCAGCCCCAGCATTTT	CASSRGTAQPQHF
TRBD2	TRBV25-1	TRBJ2-1	many	TGTGCCAGCAGTGGTGCGCGGGGGGGCCAGAATGAGCAGTTCTTC	CASSGARGGQNEQFF
.	TRBV30	TRBJ2-3	few	TGTGCCTGGAGTGACCGTAGCGGTTTCACAGATACGCAGTATTTT	CAWSDRSGFTDTQYF
.	TRBV29-1	TRBJ2-7	many	TGCAGCGTTGAAGAAGTCTACGAGCAGTACTTC	CSVEEVYEQYF
TRBD1	TRBV7-8	TRBJ1-1	many	TGTGCCAGCAGCCCAGGACAGGGTGGAACTGAAGCTTTCTTT	CASSPGQGGTEAFF
TRBD2	TRBV20-1	TRBJ2-1	many	TGCAGTGCTAGAGAAACTAGCGTTAGCTCCTACAATGAGCAGTTCTTC	CSARETSVSSYNEQFF
TRBD1	TRBV28	TRBJ2-7	many	TGTGCCAGCAAGGGCTCTACGGGACAGGGTAGGGACGAGCAGTACTTC	CASKGSTGQGRDEQYF
TRBD1	TRBV3-1	TRBJ2-1	few	TGTGCCAGCAGCCAAGAGCAGGGGGCTTACAATGAGCAGTTCTTC	CASSQEQGAYNEQFF
.	TRBV10-3	TRBJ1-1	many	TGTGCCATCAACGGGGGAAGAGGCACTGAAGCTTTCTTT	CAINGGRGTEAFF
TRBD2	TRBV20-1	TRBJ2-1	.	TGCAGTGCAAGTCAACTAGCGGGGCGGTGGGATGAGCAGTTCTTC	CSASQLAGRWDEQFF
TRBD2	TRBV7-3	TRBJ2-3	many	TGTGCCAGCAGCCCGACAGCGGGGGCGGGGGATACGCAGTATTTT	CASSPTAGAGDTQYF
TRBD1	TRBV5-1	TRBJ1-1	many	TGCGCCAGCAGCTTGGCCCGGCAGGGGGGCACTGAAGCTTTCTTT	CASSLARQGGTEAFF
TRBD1	TRBV29-1	TRBJ1-5	many	TGCAGCGTCGCGACAGGGGAAAATCAGCCCCAGCATTTT	CSVATGENQPQHF
.	TRBV7-9	TRBJ2-5	many	TGTGCCAGCAGCTTAGCGGAAGAGACCCAGTACTTC	CASSLAEETQYF
.	TRBV15	TRBJ1-5	.	TGTGCCACCAGCCCGGGGGATTATAGCAATCAGCCCCAGCATTTT	CATSPGDYSNQPQHF
.	TRBV18	TRBJ2-5	few	TGTGCCAGCTCACCACCTGGTACCCAAGAGACCCAGTACTTC	CASSPPGTQETQYF